These 21 T cell receptor beta chains came from one sample sequenced in a study of metastatic and nonmetastatic thyroid tumors. Treatment of any kind had been given to no patient before thyroid surgery. TCRdb used MiXCR to call clones anew from the PCR reads. The table has some 21,000 clones, roughly 9.8% seen once. Input material: blood. The source is a female donor with papillary thyroid cancer or a benign thyroid nodule (not recorded which). Some clones in this sample may be carry-over from other donors' samples.

This clone has more than one count but fewer than ten. No conserved phenylalanine or tryptophan is present at the end of the CDR3, so a read error is the likely explanation. J is TRBJ1-2 and V is TRBV6-1, with TRBD1 matching 10 bases. Germline lookup yields CDR1 MNHNS and CDR2 SASEGT. CDR3 length equals 15 residues. The CDR3 bases are TGTGACAGCAGTGGATCCACCGGGACAGGGGAAGGCTACACCTTA. Translated: CDSSGSTGTGEGYTL.

This clone was seen only a few times. This chain connects TRBV6-1 to TRBJ2-7; D possibly corresponds to TRBD2 (7 bases). Looked up from germline, CDR1 is MNHNS and CDR2 is SASEGT. The CDR3 is 15 amino acids. V lost 5 bases and J lost 3, with 17 bases in between. DNA for the CDR3: TGTGCCAGCAGTCCTACAGGGAGGGTGCTCTACGAGCAGTACTTC. This sequence encodes CASSPTGRVLYEQYF.

This clone was seen many times. The chain recombines TRBV9 with TRBJ2-1, with D tentatively TRBD1 or TRBD2 (5 bases each). The CDR3 runs to 16 residues. V gave up 0 bases and J gave up 5 bases, with 15 bases separating them. Germline-derived CDR1 and CDR2 are SGDLS and YYNGEE. Here the CDR3 reads CASSVEGTQTNNEQFF. The CDR3 coding sequence is TGTGCCAGCAGCGTAGAAGGGACCCAAACCAACAATGAGCAGTTCTTC.

In its sample, this clone was seen many times. The chain employs TRBV5-4 and TRBJ2-7; 10 bases fit TRBD2. The CDR3 extends over 15 amino acids. Germline values: CDR1 SGHNT, CDR2 YYREEE (reference sequence). Germline trimming cut 0 bases from V and 4 bases from J; bases unmatched to any gene: 4. CDR3 DNA sequence: TGTGCCAGCAGCTTGGGGGCTAGCGGGAGATACGAGCAGTACTTC. Translation gives CASSLGASGRYEQYF.

This clone was seen at least ten times. This chain connects TRBV29-1 to TRBJ1-2; 9 nucleotides align to TRBD1. V dropped 6 bases and J dropped 10; count of bases not matched to a gene: 6. This CDR3 has 11 residues. Germline assignment: CDR1 SQVTM and CDR2 ANQGSEA. The CDR3 bases are TGCAGCGTACCGGGACAGGGTGTCTACACCTTC. Amino acids: CSVPGQGVYTF.

This clone is medium-sized within its sample. This chain uses TRBV6-1 with TRBJ2-1; TRBD2 agrees at 13 bases. V lost 5 bases to trimming and J lost 10 bases; unmatched junction nucleotides: 5. CDR1 is MNHNS and CDR2 is SASEGT in the germline V gene. The CDR3 consists of 14 residues. CDR3: CASSKGTSGAEQFF. The CDR3 bases are TGTGCCAGCAGTAAAGGGACTAGCGGGGCAGAGCAGTTCTTC.

Ten or more counts support this clone. The V gene is TRBV20-1, the J gene TRBJ2-7; 10 nucleotides align to TRBD2. V was clipped by 5 bases and J by 4 bases; unmatched bases: 8. The CDR3 has 14 amino acids. Germline V gene sequence: CDR1 DFQATT, CDR2 SNEGSKA (reference sequence). The CDR3 here is CSAGASGSGYEQYF. DNA for the CDR3: TGCAGTGCTGGAGCTAGCGGGAGTGGATACGAGCAGTACTTC.

This clone came up many times. The chain carries TRBV4-1 and TRBJ2-7; 8 bases map to TRBD1. V lost 2 bases to trimming and J lost 2 bases; unmatched junction nucleotides: 2. This CDR3 is 14 amino acids long. Germline V gene sequence: CDR1 MGHRA, CDR2 YSYEKL. Written as DNA, the CDR3 is TGCGCCAGCAGCCAATCGGGACAGGCCTACGAGCAGTACTTC. Its protein product is CASSQSGQAYEQYF.

This clone was seen ten or more times. V is TRBV19 and J is TRBJ1-5; D perhaps matches TRBD1 (6 bases). Trimming stripped 4 bases from V and 7 bases from J, with 11 bases between. Germline CDR1 is LNHDA and CDR2 is SQIVND (reference sequence). CDR3 size: 13 residues. CDR3 DNA: TGTGCCAGTAGTAAAGGGGGGGACCAGCCCCAGCATTTT. As protein: CASSKGGDQPQHF.

This clone has ten or more counts. The identical CDR3 is also encoded by other nucleotide sequences in the sample. V is TRBV2 and J is TRBJ1-1, with D uncertain. Per germline, CDR1 SNHLY and CDR2 FYNNEI. Between the trimmed V and J ends, which lost 6 bases and 1 base, there was a span of 12 bases. CDR3 length: 14 amino acids. CDR3 protein: CASRTRESNTEAFF. DNA for the CDR3: TGTGCCAGCAGGACCCGGGAATCGAACACTGAAGCTTTCTTT.

This clone was seen many times. The CDR3 loop reads CASSLGGMTYEQYF. The CDR3 nucleotides read TGTGCCAGCAGCTTAGGGGGGATGACCTACGAGCAGTACTTC. V is TRBV7-9 and J is TRBJ2-7; D could derive from TRBD1 or TRBD2 (5 bases each). Looked up from germline, CDR1 is SEHNR and CDR2 is FQNEAQ (reference sequence). Deletions cut 1 base from V and 2 bases from J, with 9 bases between. This CDR3 is built from 14 residues.

This clone is labeled as medium-sized. This chain links TRBV18 with TRBJ1-1; unclear D gene. The CDR3 is made up of 16 amino acids. Per germline, CDR1 KGHSH and CDR2 LQKENI. The V end was cut by 2 bases, the J end by 2 bases, with 15 bases between. The DNA of the CDR3 is TGTGCCAGCTCACCAATCCAACCTGCAAGAAACACTGAAGCTTTCTTT. It is translated as CASSPIQPARNTEAFF.

In its sample, this clone was seen many times. The chain employs TRBV27 and TRBJ2-7, with a possible D match to TRBD2 (6 bases). The length of the CDR3 is 15 residues. The germline V gene has CDR1 MNHEY and CDR2 SMNVEV (reference sequence). The V and J ends lost 1 base and 0 bases respectively, with 10 bases between them. As DNA, the CDR3 is TGTGCCAGCAGTTTATTTGTCGGGAGCTCCTACGAGCAGTACTTC. Its translation: CASSLFVGSSYEQYF.

In its sample, this clone is medium-sized. The chain has TRBV6-5 and TRBJ1-2, with 9 bases lining up with TRBD1. The CDR3 runs to 14 residues. The J segment lost 4 bases and the V segment lost 2 bases, leaving 2 bases of the junction unmatched. CDR1 and CDR2 from the germline V gene are MNHEY and SVGAGI. The CDR3 region has the DNA TGTGCCAGCAGTTACGGGACAGGGTTCTATGGCTACACCTTC. Translation gives CASSYGTGFYGYTF.

This clone was detected a few times. A read error may explain this, as a much larger clone is one base away. The sample contains more than one DNA sequence encoding this CDR3. V usage is TRBV10-3 and J usage is TRBJ2-1; tentatively, D is TRBD2 (5 bases). The CDR3 totals 14 residues. Trimming stripped 4 bases from V and 8 bases from J, with 15 bases between. Per the germline V gene, CDR1 is ENHRY and CDR2 is SYGVKD. CDR3 sequence (DNA): TGTGCCATCAGTGGCGAACTAGGGTTGGATGAGCAGTTCTTC. Amino acid sequence: CAISGELGLDEQFF.

The chain has TRBV9 and TRBJ1-1, with D possibly matching TRBD1 (5 bases). Trimming took off 0 bases at V and 5 bases at J, with 14 bases between the two ends. CDR1 and CDR2 (germline): SGDLS, YYNGEE. This CDR3 region has 15 residues. CDR3 amino acids: CASSVDTGGRTEAFF. CDR3 nucleotide sequence: TGTGCCAGCAGCGTAGATACCGGGGGACGGACTGAAGCTTTCTTT.

This clone was seen at least ten times. The CDR3 here is CARSTSGYNEQFF. The CDR3 DNA follows: TGTGCCCGTTCCACTAGCGGGTACAATGAGCAGTTCTTC. The chain couples TRBV30 to TRBJ2-1; 9 bases match TRBD2. There are 13 residues in the CDR3. V dropped 8 bases and J dropped 4; count of bases not matched to a gene: 6. Per the germline V gene, CDR1 is GTSNPN and CDR2 is SVGIG (reference sequence).

This clone was detected many times. V gene TRBV11-1 combines with J gene TRBJ2-2; D perhaps matches TRBD2 (6 bases). The CDR3 has 17 residues. V shed 7 bases and J shed 0 bases, with 18 bases lying between them. CDR1 and CDR2 from the germline V gene are SGHAT and FQDESV (reference sequence). This CDR3 reads CASNGQRDFTNTGELFF. CDR3 DNA sequence: TGTGCCAGCAACGGTCAACGGGACTTCACGAACACCGGGGAGCTGTTTTTT.

This clone was recorded a few times. A much bigger clone sits one base away, suggesting this may be a read error. The same CDR3 is also encoded by other DNA sequences in this sample. The CDR3, as DNA: TGTGCCATCAGCGCTACAGGCTTTGGTCAAAAGGGGGCTGAAGCTTTCTTT. Amino acids: CAISATGFGQKGAEAFF. J is TRBJ1-1 and V is TRBV10-3, with TRBD1 as a possible D gene (6 bases). This CDR3 is built from 17 residues. Germline V gene lookup returns CDR1 ENHRY and CDR2 SYGVKD. The V and J ends lost 6 bases and 6 bases respectively, with 26 bases between them.

In this sample, this clone is medium-sized. The V and J genes are TRBV6-1 and TRBJ2-3, with TRBD1 matching 10 bases. CDR1 is MNHNS and CDR2 is SASEGT in the germline V gene. CDR3 size: 15 residues. The junction had 3 bases not matched to a gene; V was cut back by 6 bases and J by 0 bases. CDR3 amino acids: CASRRQGASTDTQYF. The CDR3 region has the DNA TGTGCCAGCAGAAGACAGGGGGCGAGCACAGATACGCAGTATTTT.

V and J are TRBV7-9 and TRBJ2-7; 7 nucleotides match TRBD1. The ends lost 0 bases at V and 2 bases at J; junction bases unmatched: 4. The CDR3 runs to 15 residues. The germline V gene encodes CDR1 SEHNR and CDR2 FQNEAQ (reference sequence). For the CDR3, the DNA is TGTGCCAGCAGCTTAGCCGGGACAGCACCCTACGAGCAGTACTTC. Its translation is CASSLAGTAPYEQYF.